The present entry profiles one TCR beta chain with its context. Its antigen specificity is not known. No base qualities exist here, and no much larger clone lies one base off it. The cysteine opens and the phenylalanine closes a CDR3 of 15 amino acids. Only the CDR3 DNA stays, 45 bases, in frame from base 1. V is trimmed back by 8 bases and J by 2 bases, and the junction contains 11 bases that no gene match accounts for. The germline V gene (reference sequence) yields SEHNR for CDR1 and FQNEAQ for CDR2. Genomic DNA served as template for TCR beta VDJ combination and CDR3 sequence profiling. An Illumina HiSeq 2000 was used for TCR repertoire sequencing. The study's processing was this. TRBV/TRBJ rearrangement plots, CDR3 size and DJ length profiles, and Simpson's diversity index were used to assess repertoires. Whichever DNA sequence was most abundant in the deep sequencing data was defined as the immunodominant clone. CDR3 amino acid sequences were checked for sharing across subjects and were also compared against the VDJdb database and published repertoires. TCRdb cleaned the public reads at Q25 with fastp, built clones with MiXCR and kept in-frame beta chains. CDR3 protein duplicates are merged, each entry listing the most common genes and DNA. For this entry, the V and J calls and clone size follow TCRdb and not the study's own pipeline. In all, the sample holds a few hundred thousand distinct CDR3 sequences, and 55% to 60% of those were seen once. The top ten constitute 6.5% to 10% of the sample.

The data were taken from a study of CD8+CD57+ T cells in acquired aplastic anemia (dated by TCRdb to 2016 to 2019). General notes on the study: On average, sorted CD4+ and CD8+ cells yielded 3.2 ug of extracted DNA, with a range of about 0.19 to 30 ug.

General conclusions and limits of the study: Around 28 CD8+ CDR3 sequences were found to be shared between patients and controls, but these sequences appeared to be highly expressed in patients and within the immunodominant clones of the patients. CD8+ Simpson's diversity did not differ significantly between patients and healthy controls (P=0.060).

In this study, sorted CD4+ and CD8+ T cells from the blood of healthy subjects and of severe aplastic anemia patients had their TCR repertoires deep-sequenced. Ficoll-Paque density gradient centrifugation was used to isolate peripheral blood mononuclear cells. CD4+ and CD8+ T cells were sorted by FACS or magnetic beads before DNA extraction. The source of this sequence is a human donor with severe aplastic anemia or a healthy control (not recorded which). The sample comprised sorted CD4+, CD8+, or CD8+CD57+ T cells (not recorded which) from PBMCs. Here the chain combines TRBV7-9 and TRBJ2-7, with 8 bases aligning to TRBD1. The CDR3 protein: CASGTPTGVPYEQYF. The nucleotides are TGTGCCAGCGGCACCCCGACAGGGGTCCCCTACGAGCAGTACTTC.